These 24 T cell receptor beta chains originate from one sample sequenced in a study of metastatic and nonmetastatic thyroid tumors. Using MiXCR, TCRdb reanalyzed the PCR reads. The repertoire holds more than 15,000 clones, 30% to 35% seen once, with approximately 10% in the top ten. Patients were all untreated before their thyroid surgery. The sequenced sample was blood. These receptors were taken from a female donor with papillary thyroid cancer or a benign thyroid nodule (not recorded which). Some clones in this sample may be carry-over from other donors' samples.

Judged by abundance, this clone is medium-sized. The rearrangement links TRBV19 to TRBJ1-6, with a weak D call TRBD1 (6 bases). This CDR3 region has 13 residues. The germline V and J ends were trimmed by 6 bases and 10 bases, with 13 bases remaining between them. The germline gives CDR1 LNHDA, CDR2 SQIVND (reference sequence). The CDR3 protein is CASRPDSSSPLHF. The CDR3 nucleotides are TGTGCCAGTAGACCGGACAGTTCATCACCCCTCCACTTT.

This clone appeared many times. Sequence at one end of the junction differs from germline and may be a read error. The chain couples TRBV19 to TRBJ2-3, with 8 bases fitting TRBD2. This CDR3 is built from 15 residues. Germline loops: CDR1 LNHDA, CDR2 SQIVND (reference sequence). The CDR3 sequence is CASSLGLAGLDTRYF. The CDR3, as DNA: TGTGCCAGTAGTCTAGGACTAGCAGGGTTGGATACGCGGTATTTT.

By proportion, this clone is medium-sized (0.01 to 0.1%). The chain has TRBV12-3 or TRBV12-4 and TRBJ1-6; 9 bases match TRBD1. The CDR3 length is 16 residues. J lost 6 bases, V lost 4 bases, and 7 bases had no gene match. CDR3 sequence reads: CASSSANRGRNSPLHF. DNA for the CDR3: TGTGCCAGCAGTTCGGCCAACAGGGGGCGTAATTCACCCCTCCACTTT.

Many counts were recorded for this clone. The chain links TRBV20-1 to TRBJ1-1; 8 bases map to TRBD1. Germline V lookup: CDR1 DFQATT, CDR2 SNEGSKA (reference sequence). The CDR3 extends over 15 amino acids. The J segment lost 3 bases and the V segment lost 4 bases, leaving 10 bases of the junction unmatched. The chain's CDR3 is CSATQTQGADTEAFF. Written as DNA, the CDR3 is TGCAGTGCTACCCAGACCCAGGGGGCCGACACTGAAGCTTTCTTT.

This chain connects TRBV12-3 or TRBV12-4 to TRBJ1-2; D ambiguous. This CDR3 comprises 12 residues. V was shortened by 6 bases and J by 2 bases, with 7 bases between the two germline ends. The DNA for the CDR3 is TGTGCCAGCAGAGGTATCAACTATGGCTACACCTTC. This codes for CASRGINYGYTF.

By its share, this clone is medium-sized (0.01 to 0.1%). Germline and junction disagree at one end, which may indicate a read error. This rearrangement joins TRBV6-1 to TRBJ1-5; D is possibly TRBD1 (6 bases). Germline CDR1 reads MNHNS; CDR2 reads SASEGT. The CDR3 sequence is 14 residues long. As DNA, the CDR3 is TGTGCCAGCAGCGAAGACACAGGGTATCAGCCCCAGCATTTT. Its protein is CASSEDTGYQPQHF.

Sample share makes this clone medium-sized. CDR3 in DNA: TGCGCCAGCAGCCCCGGAGACAGGAGCTACGAGCAGTACTTC. This codes for CASSPGDRSYEQYF. The rearrangement links TRBV5-1 to TRBJ2-7; D is possibly TRBD1 (6 bases). Germline V gives CDR1 SGHRS, CDR2 YFSETQ. V was shortened by 4 bases and J by 3 bases, with 14 bases between the two germline ends. This CDR3 contains 14 residues.

Many counts were recorded for this clone. The chain has TRBV18 and TRBJ2-1; 9 nucleotides align to TRBD2. Germline CDR1 KGHSH, CDR2 LQKENI. V shed 4 bases and J 5 bases; nucleotides not matched to a gene: 6. The length of the CDR3 is 15 residues. The CDR3 loop reads CASSRASGADNEQFF. CDR3 DNA: TGTGCCAGCTCACGGGCTAGCGGGGCTGACAATGAGCAGTTCTTC.

By sample fraction, this clone is medium-sized. V is TRBV14 and J is TRBJ1-6; 8 nucleotides agree with TRBD1. The CDR3 contains 15 residues. Germline-derived CDR1 and CDR2 are SGHDN and FVKESK. V was clipped by 2 bases and J by 6 bases; unmatched bases: 3. CDR3 in amino acids: CASSQLGQGNSPLHF. CDR3 DNA sequence: TGTGCCAGCAGCCAACTAGGACAGGGTAATTCACCCCTCCACTTT. Full variable domain (rest looked up from reference TRBV14 and TRBJ1-6): EAGVTQFPSHSVIEKGQTVTLRCDPISGHDNLYWYRRVMGKEIKFLLHFVKESKQDESGMPNNRFLAERTGGTYSTLKVQPAELEDSGVYFCASSQLGQGNSPLHFGNGTRLTVT.

This clone has at least ten counts. This may arise from a read error, as a much more abundant clone is one base away. The same CDR3 is also encoded by other DNA sequences in this sample. This CDR3 reads CASSLRLADPPSETQYF. CDR3 nucleotide sequence: TGTGCCAGTAGTCTACGACTAGCGGATCCACCTTCGGAGACTCAGTACTTC. The V and J genes are TRBV19 and TRBJ2-5; 9 bases line up with TRBD2. There are 17 residues in the CDR3. Per the germline V gene, CDR1 is LNHDA and CDR2 is SQIVND (reference sequence). The entire variable domain, with the rest obtained from reference TRBV19 and TRBJ2-5, is as follows: DGGITQSPKYLFRKEGQNVTLSCEQNLNHDAMYWYRQDPGQGLRLIYYSQIVNDFQKGDIAEGYSVSREKKESFPLTVTSAQKNPTAFYLCASSLRLADPPSETQYFGPGTRLLVL.

The gene calls are TRBV11-1 and TRBJ1-3; D not resolved. V lost 3 bases to trimming and J lost 0 bases, with 18 bases between them. Looked up from germline, CDR1 is SGHAT and CDR2 is FQDESV (reference sequence). The CDR3 is 18 amino acids. This chain's CDR3 is CASSFRKGQESSGNTIYF. DNA of the CDR3: TGTGCCAGCAGCTTCCGAAAGGGTCAGGAGAGCTCTGGAAACACCATATATTTT. Full variable domain (missing parts from reference TRBV11-1 and TRBJ1-3): EAEVAQSPRYKITEKSQAVAFWCDPISGHATLYWYRQILGQGPELLVQFQDESVVDDSQLPKDRFSAERLKGVDSTLKIQPAELGDSAMYLCASSFRKGQESSGNTIYFGEGSWLTVV.

This clone was seen a handful of times. The junction and the germline gene differ at one end; a read error may be behind it. This chain uses TRBV4-3 with TRBJ1-2; D perhaps matches TRBD1 (5 bases). This CDR3 region has 15 residues. Germline CDR1 is LGHNA and CDR2 is YSLEER. This CDR3 reads CAGSQGVQDLYGYTF. CDR3 DNA: TGCGCCGGCAGCCAAGGGGTTCAGGACTTATATGGCTACACCTTC.

This chain connects TRBV20-1 to TRBJ1-1; no clear D. Germline V gene sequence: CDR1 DFQATT, CDR2 SNEGSKA (reference sequence). Trimming pared 3 bases from V and 7 bases from J, leaving 12 bases between. This CDR3 region has 12 residues. This chain's CDR3 is CSASRQYDEAFF. The CDR3 DNA reads TGCAGTGCTAGCCGACAATACGATGAAGCTTTCTTT.

The table lists this clone with a few counts. The rearrangement links TRBV19 to TRBJ1-1; D possibly corresponds to TRBD1 (5 bases). Germline values: CDR1 LNHDA, CDR2 SQIVND (reference sequence). Trimming took off 4 bases at V and 0 bases at J, with 12 bases between the two ends. The CDR3 length is 15 residues. The CDR3 sequence is CASSTEDRLNTEAFF. The CDR3 coding sequence is TGTGCCAGTAGTACAGAAGACAGACTGAACACTGAAGCTTTCTTT.

This clone was detected only a few times. The rearrangement joins TRBV6-1 to TRBJ1-5, with a possible D match to TRBD1 (6 bases). The V end lost 8 bases, the J end lost 6 bases, and 17 bases lay between the germline ends. Germline lookup yields CDR1 MNHNS and CDR2 SASEGT. CDR3 length: 14 residues. In DNA form, the CDR3 reads TGTGCCAGCGGTCAGGGGCCTCAGGTTCAGCCCCAGCATTTT. Protein sequence: CASGQGPQVQPQHF.

This clone was counted only a few times. This chain uses TRBV6-1 with TRBJ2-3; 11 bases are a match to TRBD2. The CDR3 sequence is 16 residues long. After removal of 3 bases from V and 4 bases from J, the junction contained 6 bases not matched to a gene. CDR1 is MNHNS and CDR2 is SASEGT in the germline V gene. The CDR3 spells CASSEASGGSSDTQYF. The CDR3 region has the DNA TGTGCCAGCAGTGAGGCTAGCGGGGGGTCCTCAGATACGCAGTATTTT.

This chain uses TRBV19 with TRBJ1-5, with 7 nucleotides matching TRBD1. CDR1 LNHDA and CDR2 SQIVND come from the germline V gene (reference sequence). The CDR3 spans 19 residues. Germline trimming cut 3 bases from V and 0 bases from J; bases unmatched to any gene: 14. The CDR3: CASSIVLGGSIYSNQPQHF. DNA for the CDR3: TGTGCCAGTAGTATTGTGCTAGGGGGCTCAATTTATAGCAATCAGCCCCAGCATTTT. The full variable domain, with the rest looked up from reference TRBV19 and TRBJ1-5, is DGGITQSPKYLFRKEGQNVTLSCEQNLNHDAMYWYRQDPGQGLRLIYYSQIVNDFQKGDIAEGYSVSREKKESFPLTVTSAQKNPTAFYLCASSIVLGGSIYSNQPQHFGDGTRLSIL.

This clone is judged medium-sized. The chain recombines TRBV30 with TRBJ1-6; D is perhaps TRBD1 (6 bases). The V gene lost 4 bases and the J gene lost 7 bases, with 8 bases spanning the gap. Germline values: CDR1 GTSNPN, CDR2 SVGIG (reference sequence). The CDR3 spans 12 residues. The CDR3 protein is CAWNRDNSPLHF. The CDR3 DNA reads as TGTGCCTGGAACAGGGACAATTCACCCCTCCACTTT.

Relative to its sample, this clone is medium-sized. V usage is TRBV19 and J usage is TRBJ2-1, with 8 positions matching TRBD2. Trimming took 8 bases from V and 5 from J; bases not matched to a gene: 8. This CDR3 contains 14 residues. Germline CDR1 reads LNHDA; CDR2 reads SQIVND (reference sequence). The CDR3 sequence: CASQGNSGNNEQFF. The CDR3 bases are TGTGCCAGTCAAGGCAATAGCGGGAACAATGAGCAGTTCTTC.

This clone was recorded at least ten times. The chain couples TRBV10-2 to TRBJ2-4; TRBD1 matches 9 bases. The CDR3 totals 15 residues. Per the germline V gene, CDR1 is WSHSY and CDR2 is SAAADI. Trimming took 5 bases from V and 8 from J; bases not matched to a gene: 10. The CDR3, as DNA: TGCGCCAGCAGTTTAACAGGGGGCAGGCTAGACATTCAGTACTTC. Amino acids: CASSLTGGRLDIQYF.

This rearrangement joins TRBV11-2 to TRBJ2-7, with TRBD1 matching 9 bases. CDR3 length equals 13 residues. The V gene's germline CDR1 is SGHAT and CDR2 FQNNGV. The V gene end was trimmed by 6 bases and the J gene end by 6 bases; junction bases not matched to a gene: 6. CDR3 DNA: TGTGCCAGCAGTCCCCAGACAGGGGGCGAGCAGTACTTC. It specifies CASSPQTGGEQYF.

Points on this clone: One junction end does not reproduce the germline sequence, and a read error may be involved. This sequence joins TRBV20-1 and TRBJ2-5, with 10 bases fitting TRBD2. The closer fit of TRBJ2-1 to the DNA end suggests the J call may be wrong. Germline V gives CDR1 DFQATT, CDR2 SNEGSKA (reference sequence). This CDR3 has 14 amino acids. The CDR3 DNA is TGCAGCGCTAAGACTAGCGGGTGGGGGAATGAGCAGTTCTTC. It yields the protein CSAKTSGWGNEQFF.

This clone is medium-sized (0.01 to 0.1%) by share. The chain is built from TRBV27 and TRBJ1-1, with D perhaps matching TRBD1 (5 bases). V lost 6 bases, J lost 6 bases, and 11 bases lay in between. The V gene's germline CDR1 is MNHEY and CDR2 SMNVEV (reference sequence). The CDR3 has 12 residues. In nucleotides, the CDR3 is TGTGCCAGCAGCCTGGGGGGGGCTGAAGCTTTCTTT. Its translation is CASSLGGAEAFF.

This clone was seen ten or more times. This chain links TRBV5-4 with TRBJ1-5; no reliable D call. V was pared by 0 bases and J by 5 bases, with 6 bases between. From germline, CDR1 is SGHNT and CDR2 YYREEE (reference sequence). This CDR3 comprises 13 residues. Here the CDR3 reads CASSLDWDQPQHF. CDR3 DNA: TGTGCCAGCAGCTTGGACTGGGATCAGCCCCAGCATTTT.